Listed here are 21 T cell receptor beta chains from one sample, sequenced in a study of shared clonotypes between healthy human individuals. Produced via immunoSEQ multiplex PCR; TCRdb's table is partial and in-frame only. The sample lists 600,000 to 750,000 clones, roughly 72% occurring once. Sequenced material: memory CD4+ T cells sorted from blood. Subset in this sample: CD45RA-negative fraction. These receptor sequences come from a woman in her 30s in good health.

Ten or more counts support this clone. Additional DNA sequences in this sample encode the identical CDR3. The chain is built from TRBV18 and TRBJ1-2, with D unclear. V was trimmed by 4 bases and J by 3 bases, leaving 12 bases between them. Germline values: CDR1 KGHSH, CDR2 LQKENI. This CDR3 has 14 amino acids. In DNA, the CDR3 is TGTGCCAGCTCACACTCCCCTACTGACTATGGCTACACCTTC. Its translation is CASSHSPTDYGYTF.

This clone was seen just once. The rearrangement links TRBV21-1 to TRBJ2-3; TRBD1 is taken as the D call from the table, unchecked against the DNA. TRBV21-1 is marked as a pseudogene. There are 15 residues in the CDR3. CDR3 nucleotide sequence: TGTGCCAGCAGCAACCGGGACAGGGGCGCAGATACGCAGTATTTT. Translating gives CASSNRDRGADTQYF.

This clone was detected only once. The chain has TRBV19 and TRBJ1-1; D ambiguous. This CDR3 has 13 residues. Looked up from germline, CDR1 is LNHDA and CDR2 is SQIVND (reference sequence). Deletions cut 4 bases from V and 3 bases from J, with 9 bases between. The CDR3 protein is CASSKKADTEAFF. CDR3 sequence (DNA): TGTGCCAGTAGTAAGAAGGCGGACACTGAAGCTTTCTTT.

This clone was counted between two and nine times. This chain links TRBV7-9 with TRBJ2-7; D remains unclear. V shed 5 bases and J shed 7 bases, with 9 bases lying between them. This CDR3 region has 11 residues. Germline loops: CDR1 SEHNR, CDR2 FQNEAQ (reference sequence). The CDR3 DNA reads as TGTGCCAGCAGCCGCACCCAGGAGCAGTACTTC. Protein: CASSRTQEQYF.

V usage is TRBV15 and J usage is TRBJ1-5; D might be TRBD1 (6 bases). Germline V gene data show CDR1 as LNHNV and CDR2 as YYDKDF (reference sequence). The CDR3 spans 18 residues. Trimming removed 0 bases at V and 6 bases at J, with 21 bases between. For the CDR3, the DNA is TGTGCCACCAGCAGAGATAGGGCGGTCTCTAAAGGGGGTCAGCCCCAGCATTTT. Protein sequence: CATSRDRAVSKGGQPQHF.

This clone was recorded only once. This rearrangement joins TRBV10-1 to TRBJ2-5; 11 bases match TRBD2. Trimming cost V 0 bases and J 2 bases; bases outside gene matches: 8. This CDR3 is built from 18 residues. In germline, CDR1 is WNHNN, CDR2 SYGVQD (reference sequence). The CDR3 DNA is TGCGCCAGCAGTGAGTCCGTCGGGCTAGCGGGAGGTCAAGAGACCCAGTACTTC. Protein product: CASSESVGLAGGQETQYF.

This clone appeared once. The gene calls are TRBV19 and TRBJ2-2, with D unresolved. V dropped 3 bases and J dropped 5 bases, with 10 bases sitting between them. This CDR3 spans 14 amino acids. CDR1 LNHDA and CDR2 SQIVND come from the germline V gene (reference sequence). For the CDR3, the DNA is TGTGCCAGTAGTATCTCGGGTCGGACCGGGGAGCTGTTTTTT. Encoded protein: CASSISGRTGELFF.

The chain links TRBV27 to TRBJ1-5; 8 nucleotides align to TRBD1. The CDR3 totals 17 residues. Germline V lookup: CDR1 MNHEY, CDR2 SMNVEV (reference sequence). After removal of 3 bases from V and 0 bases from J, the junction contained 7 bases not matched to a gene. CDR3 nucleotides: TGTGCCAGCAGTTTGAACAGGGGGTCATATAGCAATCAGCCCCAGCATTTT. Protein product: CASSLNRGSYSNQPQHF.

The rearrangement joins TRBV11-3 to TRBJ2-1, with D unresolved. This CDR3 comprises 13 residues. The germline gives CDR1 SGHNT, CDR2 YENEEA. V was cut by 1 base and J by 6 bases, with 7 bases left in between. This CDR3 is CASSLGATNEQFF. The CDR3 nucleotides are TGTGCCAGCAGCTTAGGCGCTACCAATGAGCAGTTCTTC.

The chain combines TRBV9 with TRBJ1-5, with D possibly matching TRBD1 (6 bases). The CDR3 covers 13 residues. V lost 4 bases, J lost 8 bases, and 13 bases lay in between. Germline V gene lookup returns CDR1 SGDLS and CDR2 YYNGEE. The DNA for the CDR3 is TGTGCCAGCAGCATGGGACAATCGGAGCCCCAGCATTTT. Translated, it gives CASSMGQSEPQHF.

This chain connects TRBV5-1 to TRBJ1-3, with D unclear. The CDR3 is 14 amino acids. Germline CDR1 is SGHRS and CDR2 is YFSETQ. V dropped 3 bases and J dropped 2 bases, with 9 bases sitting between them. CDR3 in amino acids: CASSYSEPGNTIYF. The CDR3 bases are TGCGCCAGCAGCTACTCTGAGCCTGGAAACACCATATATTTT.

The rearrangement uses TRBV7-9 and TRBJ2-7; TRBD1 agrees at 9 bases. The ends lost 5 bases at V and 2 bases at J; junction bases unmatched: 4. The CDR3 is 14 amino acids. The germline gives CDR1 SEHNR, CDR2 FQNEAQ (reference sequence). DNA of the CDR3: TGTGCCAGCAGCCTAAACAGGGGGCCCTACGAGCAGTACTTC. Translating gives CASSLNRGPYEQYF.

The rearrangement joins TRBV2 to TRBJ2-5; the D is unclear. The V gene lost 8 bases and the J gene lost 5 bases, with 12 bases spanning the gap. This CDR3 has 12 residues. Germline assignment: CDR1 SNHLY and CDR2 FYNNEI. The CDR3 region is CASSERSETQYF. CDR3 coding DNA: TGTGCCAGCTCAGAGAGGTCTGAGACCCAGTACTTC. The full variable domain, completed using reference TRBV2 and TRBJ2-5, is EPEVTQTPSHQVTQMGQEVILRCVPISNHLYFYWYRQILGQKVEFLVSFYNNEISEKSEIFDDQFSVERPDGSNFTLKIRSTKLEDSAMYFCASSERSETQYFGPGTRLLVL.

This chain links TRBV2 with TRBJ1-5, with D possibly TRBD1 on 6 matching bases. The germline V and J ends were trimmed by 6 bases and 0 bases, with 12 bases remaining between them. The germline CDR1 and CDR2 sequences are SNHLY and FYNNEI. This CDR3 comprises 15 residues. CDR3 DNA sequence: TGTGCCAGCAGCGTACAGGGAACTAGCAATCAGCCCCAGCATTTT. Its translation is CASSVQGTSNQPQHF. The full variable domain, with the rest looked up from reference TRBV2 and TRBJ1-5, is EPEVTQTPSHQVTQMGQEVILRCVPISNHLYFYWYRQILGQKVEFLVSFYNNEISEKSEIFDDQFSVERPDGSNFTLKIRSTKLEDSAMYFCASSVQGTSNQPQHFGDGTRLSIL.

In this sample, this clone turned up many times. The sample contains more than one DNA sequence encoding this CDR3. The genes are TRBV7-9 and TRBJ2-1, with D maybe TRBD2 (6 bases). The germline V and J ends were trimmed by 0 bases and 9 bases, with 6 bases remaining between them. There are 12 residues in the CDR3. Germline V gives CDR1 SEHNR, CDR2 FQNEAQ (reference sequence). The CDR3 DNA is TGTGCCAGCAGCTTAGCGGAGGGTGAGCAGTTCTTC. Encoded protein: CASSLAEGEQFF.

This clone was counted a single time. V usage is TRBV18 and J usage is TRBJ2-1, with 7 bases fitting TRBD1. The germline CDR1 and CDR2 sequences are KGHSH and LQKENI. The CDR3 runs to 15 residues. Trimming took 3 bases from V and 6 from J; bases not matched to a gene: 8. The CDR3 DNA sequence: TGTGCCAGCTCACCGGGTGGGACAGACTCCAATGAGCAGTTCTTC. Its translation: CASSPGGTDSNEQFF.

CDR3 sequence: CASADKWEGLNEQFF. The CDR3 DNA sequence: TGTGCCAGCGCCGACAAGTGGGAGGGTCTCAATGAGCAGTTCTTC. The rearrangement joins TRBV27 to TRBJ2-1; 7 nucleotides align to TRBD2. Germline trimming cut 8 bases from V and 6 bases from J; bases unmatched to any gene: 13. CDR1 and CDR2 from the germline V gene are MNHEY and SMNVEV (reference sequence). The CDR3 has 15 amino acids.

This clone appeared many times. This sample also contains other DNA sequences that code for the same CDR3. This chain joins TRBV5-1 and TRBJ2-1, with TRBD2 matching over 8 bases. The CDR3 spans 15 residues. The germline CDR1 and CDR2 sequences are SGHRS and YFSETQ. After removal of 0 bases from V and 2 bases from J, the junction contained 1 base not matched to a gene. The CDR3 nucleotides are TGCGCCAGCAGCTTGGATAGCGGGACCTACAATGAGCAGTTCTTC. This translates into CASSLDSGTYNEQFF.

V gene TRBV7-8 combines with J gene TRBJ2-1, with unresolved D. Trimming left V 1 base short and J 6 bases short, with 7 bases between. Germline assignment: CDR1 SGHVS and CDR2 FQNEAQ. The CDR3 runs to 13 residues. CDR3 protein: CASSLGNSNEQFF. The CDR3 nucleotides read TGTGCCAGCAGCTTAGGGAATAGCAATGAGCAGTTCTTC.

DNA for the CDR3: TGTGCCGCGGGGGGGACGCACACCGGGGAGCTGTTTTTT. This gives the protein CAAGGTHTGELFF. This chain uses TRBV10-3 with TRBJ2-2; 9 nucleotides match TRBD2. After removal of 11 bases from V and 3 bases from J, the junction contained 4 bases not matched to a gene. Germline V gene data show CDR1 as ENHRY and CDR2 as SYGVKD. CDR3 size: 13 residues.

The CDR3, as DNA: TGTGCCAGCAGCCTCAGGACGGAAGGAAACACCATATATTTT. Encoded protein: CASSLRTEGNTIYF. V usage is TRBV11-2 and J usage is TRBJ1-3; no clear D. V was shortened by 5 bases and J by 4 bases, with 12 bases between the two germline ends. Germline loops: CDR1 SGHAT, CDR2 FQNNGV. This CDR3 spans 14 amino acids.